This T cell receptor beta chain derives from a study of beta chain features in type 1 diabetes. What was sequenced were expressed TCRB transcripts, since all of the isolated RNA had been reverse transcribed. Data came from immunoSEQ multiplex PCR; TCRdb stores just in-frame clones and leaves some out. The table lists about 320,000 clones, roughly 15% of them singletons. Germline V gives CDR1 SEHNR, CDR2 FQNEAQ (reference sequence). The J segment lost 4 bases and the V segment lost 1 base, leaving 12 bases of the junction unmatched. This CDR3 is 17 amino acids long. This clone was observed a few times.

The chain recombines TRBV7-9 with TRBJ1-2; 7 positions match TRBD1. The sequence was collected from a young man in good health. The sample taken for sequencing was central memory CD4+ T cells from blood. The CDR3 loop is CASSLGKTGRDSYGYTF. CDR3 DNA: TGTGCCAGCAGCTTAGGCAAGACAGGGAGAGACTCCTATGGCTACACCTTC.